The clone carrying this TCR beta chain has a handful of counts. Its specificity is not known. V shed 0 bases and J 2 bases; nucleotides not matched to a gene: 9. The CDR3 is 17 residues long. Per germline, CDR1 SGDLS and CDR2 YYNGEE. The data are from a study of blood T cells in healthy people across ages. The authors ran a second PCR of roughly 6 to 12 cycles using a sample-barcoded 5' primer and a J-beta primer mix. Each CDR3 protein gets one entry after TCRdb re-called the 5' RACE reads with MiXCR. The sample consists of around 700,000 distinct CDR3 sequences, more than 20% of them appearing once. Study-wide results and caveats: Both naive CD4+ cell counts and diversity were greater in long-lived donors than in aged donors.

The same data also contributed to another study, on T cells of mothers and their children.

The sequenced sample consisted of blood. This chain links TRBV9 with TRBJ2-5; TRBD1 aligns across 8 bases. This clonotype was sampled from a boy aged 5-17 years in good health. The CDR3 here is CASSVGLGTGSQETQYF. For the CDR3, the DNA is TGTGCCAGCAGCGTAGGTTTAGGGACAGGATCACAAGAGACCCAGTACTTC.